The T cell receptor beta chain under discussion was sequenced for a study of tumor-infiltrating lymphocytes in primary liver carcinoma. Background on the study: Surgical resection was the treatment these patients received for primary liver carcinoma. Study conclusions and caveats: Tumors reached a significantly greater top-250-clone fraction than blood did (p = 0.039).

Using a constant-region primer together with ProtoScript II reverse transcriptase, TCR beta cDNA was made from 500 to 650 ng of total RNA. Three rounds of nested multiplex PCR with slightly modified ARM-PCR produced TCR beta libraries. In the first two PCR rounds, TRBV1-TRBV30 forward primers were paired with a C-beta reverse primer, and each round lasted roughly 10 cycles. TCRdb processed the multiplex PCR reads anew with MiXCR; each CDR3 protein has one entry. The sample carries 180,000 or so distinct CDR3 sequences, 50% to 75% recorded once. As to this clonotype: Its antigen is unknown.

Trimming removed 4 bases at V and 4 bases at J, with 15 bases between. Germline CDR1 SGHNT, CDR2 YYREEE (reference sequence). The length of the CDR3 is 15 residues. Unsorted whole blood supplied the blood RNA, and germline DNA was isolated too. Preoperatively, about 4 milliliters of peripheral blood were collected. The sequence was collected from a middle-aged man with primary liver carcinoma and hepatitis B virus infection. The sequencing sample was made of peripheral blood. The chain links TRBV5-4 to TRBJ2-1; no reliable D call. For the CDR3, the DNA is TGTGCCAGCAGCCCCGACGCCAGCTTATACAATGAGCAGTTCTTC. Protein sequence: CASSPDASLYNEQFF.